The clone carrying this T cell receptor beta chain was seen only once. The target antigen is unknown. Separation from the roughly 670-subject first cohort characterized the roughly 120-subject validation cohort, to which the donors belonged. Germline assignment: CDR1 LNHDA and CDR2 SQIVND (reference sequence). This CDR3 comprises 12 residues. V lost 4 bases and J 8 bases, leaving 9 bases between the germline ends. The data derive from a study of cytomegalovirus exposure and HLA in healthy donors. Whole-study context: The same platform as the approximately 640 first-cohort repertoires was used for the 95 to 150 validation repertoires, a later analysis reported. Overall study results and limits: Researchers counted 164 TCR beta chains as cytomegalovirus-associated. It was found in a later analysis that first-cohort TCR clusters tended to co-occur in the 130 or so validation repertoires.

The protocol was immunoSEQ multiplex PCR, while the TCRdb copy is restricted to in-frame clones and leaves out a portion. In the table there are over 150,000 clones, 85% of which are singletons. This clonotype originated in a man aged 18 to 30 in good health and CMV-seropositive. This chain joins TRBV19 and TRBJ2-4; D is uncertain. Source material: PBMCs. CDR3 residues: CASSTSADIQYF. CDR3 nucleotides: TGTGCCAGTAGTACCAGCGCGGACATTCAGTACTTC.